A single sample gave rise to the 10 T cell receptor beta chains below, sequenced in a study of OX40 agonist ivuxolimab in advanced cancers. The assay was immunoSEQ multiplex PCR, and TCRdb's table has in-frame clones only and misses some. The sample contains some 74,000 clones, 82% of which appear only once. The sample in question was CD4+ or CD8+ T cells sorted from blood, obtained in a trial of the OX40 agonist ivuxolimab. The receptors stem from an adult with an advanced solid tumor such as melanoma, head and neck, liver or kidney cancer.

The V gene is TRBV15, the J gene TRBJ1-3; unclear D gene. The length of the CDR3 is 16 residues. Per the germline V gene, CDR1 is LNHNV and CDR2 is YYDKDF (reference sequence). V was trimmed by 2 bases and J by 0 bases, leaving 11 bases between them. CDR3 in DNA: TGTGCCACCAGCAGAAATGGGCCAGTCTCTGGAAACACCATATATTTT. This gives the protein CATSRNGPVSGNTIYF.

V usage is TRBV7-9 and J usage is TRBJ1-1; no definite D call. The CDR3 totals 12 residues. The germline V gene has CDR1 SEHNR and CDR2 FQNEAQ (reference sequence). V gave up 6 bases and J gave up 6 bases, with 11 bases separating them. The CDR3 nucleotides read TGTGCCAGCAGGTCCCTCCTCGCTGAAGCTTTCTTT. Translation gives CASRSLLAEAFF.

The chain carries TRBV9 and TRBJ2-1; unclear D gene. Germline V gene data show CDR1 as SGDLS and CDR2 as YYNGEE. The CDR3 is 16 amino acids. The V end was cut by 0 bases, the J end by 13 bases, with 23 bases between. The CDR3 sequence: CASSVVAELPPYIQFF. CDR3 sequence (DNA): TGTGCCAGCAGCGTAGTAGCTGAGCTACCTCCCTACATACAGTTCTTC.

The V and J genes are TRBV19 and TRBJ1-1; D is unclear. The CDR3 totals 13 residues. The V gene's germline CDR1 is LNHDA and CDR2 SQIVND (reference sequence). The V end lost 3 bases, the J end lost 1 base, and 6 bases lay between the germline ends. DNA of the CDR3: TGTGCCAGTAGTATGGACCAGAACACTGAAGCTTTCTTT. This translates into CASSMDQNTEAFF.

This clone appeared a few times. This rearrangement joins TRBV7-9 to TRBJ2-3, with 10 nucleotides matching TRBD2. The CDR3 sequence is 17 residues long. The germline gives CDR1 SEHNR, CDR2 FQNEAQ (reference sequence). J was trimmed by 5 bases and V by 1 base; bases with no gene match: 9. The CDR3 sequence: CASSLGLAGGERDTQYF. CDR3 bases: TGTGCCAGCAGCTTAGGATTAGCGGGGGGCGAACGAGATACGCAGTATTTT.

Only one count was recorded for this clone. The rearrangement links TRBV4-3 to TRBJ2-2; TRBD1 or TRBD2 may be the D gene (5 bases each). Germline values: CDR1 LGHNA, CDR2 YSLEER. CDR3 length: 16 amino acids. V was pared by 4 bases and J by 4 bases, with 16 bases between. The CDR3 nucleotides are TGCGCCAGCAGCCGAGAGCCCGGGACGGTCACCGGGGAGCTGTTTTTT. Translated, it gives CASSREPGTVTGELFF.

The chain joins TRBV18 to TRBJ1-2, with TRBD1 identical over 7 bases. This CDR3 contains 14 residues. J was trimmed by 8 bases and V by 4 bases; bases with no gene match: 10. In germline, CDR1 is KGHSH, CDR2 LQKENI. The CDR3 sequence is CASSQETGVGGYTF. In DNA form, the CDR3 reads TGTGCCAGCTCACAAGAAACAGGGGTTGGGGGCTACACCTTC.

The chain joins TRBV4-2 to TRBJ1-5; the D is unclear. With 0 bases removed from V and 0 bases from J, the gap between germline ends came to 6 bases. Germline V gives CDR1 LGHNA, CDR2 YNFKEQ. This CDR3 is built from 15 residues. The CDR3 coding sequence is TGTGCCAGCAGCCAAGATTCCGGTAGCAATCAGCCCCAGCATTTT. This sequence encodes CASSQDSGSNQPQHF.

This rearrangement joins TRBV5-4 to TRBJ2-3; no clear D. Looked up from germline, CDR1 is SGHNT and CDR2 is YYREEE (reference sequence). Between the trimmed V and J ends, which lost 1 base and 4 bases, there was a span of 7 bases. The CDR3 has 13 amino acids. The chain's CDR3 is CASSLREADTQYF. The CDR3 bases are TGTGCCAGCAGCTTGAGAGAAGCAGATACGCAGTATTTT. The full variable domain, completed using reference TRBV5-4 and TRBJ2-3, is ETGVTQSPTHLIKTRGQQVTLRCSSQSGHNTVSWYQQALGQGPQFIFQYYREEENGRGNFPPRFSGLQFPNYSSELNVNALELDDSALYLCASSLREADTQYFGPGTRLTVL.

The chain uses TRBV5-1 and TRBJ1-3, with D hard to call. The CDR3 extends over 14 amino acids. Germline V gene data show CDR1 as SGHRS and CDR2 as YFSETQ. Trimming pared 4 bases from V and 2 bases from J, leaving 10 bases between. As DNA, the CDR3 is TGCGCCAGCAGCCCAGCGAGTCCTGGAAACACCATATATTTT. Translation: CASSPASPGNTIYF.